This T cell receptor (beta chain) emerged from a study of OX40 agonist ivuxolimab in advanced cancers. Study overall: Age averaged around 60 years (range about 23 to 85), and 82.7% were male.

A note on this clone: Its antigen is currently unknown.

The CDR3 runs 15 residues. Per the germline V gene, CDR1 is SNHLY and CDR2 is FYNNEI. Trimming took 7 bases from V and 0 from J, leaving 15 bases between them. Whole-study results and caveats: Low normalized T-cell clonal expansion also characterized some of the nonresponders. Relative to CD4+ cells, CD8+ T cells on average had more expanded clones.

Assay: immunoSEQ multiplex PCR; the TCRdb copy retains only in-frame clones and omits some. The repertoire consists of about 76,000 clones, with around 82% occurring once and the leading ten covering around 7.5%. The material sequenced was CD4+ or CD8+ T cells sorted from blood, taken in a trial of the OX40 agonist ivuxolimab. The V and J genes are TRBV2 and TRBJ1-2; D gene unclear. This TCR derives from an adult with an advanced solid tumor such as melanoma, head and neck, liver or kidney cancer. CDR3 protein: CASTGFGRSNYGYTF. Here the CDR3 DNA reads TGTGCCAGCACTGGTTTCGGACGTTCTAACTATGGCTACACCTTC.